This TCR beta chain was identified during a study of shared clonotypes between healthy human individuals. Deep was the level at which the assay was run. Each subset's genomic DNA was shared equally among a number of immunoSEQ plates. Sorted-subset replicate PCR reactions were performed with approximately 190 ng DNA, corresponding to roughly 30,000 T cell genomes. Measured with immunoSEQ multiplex PCR; TCRdb has only the in-frame clones, and not every one. The repertoire holds over a million clones, with roughly 96% as singletons. Losses at the gene ends were 6 bases for V and 2 bases for J; bases not matched to a gene: 11. Germline V gene sequence: CDR1 SQVTM, CDR2 ANQGSEA. There are 16 residues in the CDR3. Division of CD4+ cells produced a CD45RA+ naive subset and a CD45RA-negative memory subset.

This chain uses TRBV29-1 with TRBJ2-5, with TRBD2 identical over 11 bases. The clonotype comes from a man aged 25 to 40 in good health. Sequencing used naive CD4+ T cells sorted from blood. Noted subset: CD45RA+ positively selected. DNA for the CDR3: TGCAGCGTCGAGGGACTAGCGGCTGCCCGACAAGAGACCCAGTACTTC. Protein sequence: CSVEGLAAARQETQYF.